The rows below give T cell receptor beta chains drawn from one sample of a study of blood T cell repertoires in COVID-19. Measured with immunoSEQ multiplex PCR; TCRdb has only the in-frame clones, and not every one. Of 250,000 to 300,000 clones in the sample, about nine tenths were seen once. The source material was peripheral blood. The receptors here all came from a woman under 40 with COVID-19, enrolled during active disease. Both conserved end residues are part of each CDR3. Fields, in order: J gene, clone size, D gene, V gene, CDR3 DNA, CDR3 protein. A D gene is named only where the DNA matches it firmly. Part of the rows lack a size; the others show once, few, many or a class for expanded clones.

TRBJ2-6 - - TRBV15 TGTGCCACCAGCAGAGCCTCCCGCGCTGGGGCCAACGTCCTGACTTTC CATSRASRAGANVLTF
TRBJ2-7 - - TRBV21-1 TGTGCCAGCAGCAAAGGAGCAGGGGGCGCGTCCTACGAGCAGTACTTC CASSKGAGGASYEQYF
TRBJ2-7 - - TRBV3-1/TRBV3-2 TGTGCCAGCAGCCAAGGGACTGAAACCCCTTACGAGCAGTACTTC CASSQGTETPYEQYF
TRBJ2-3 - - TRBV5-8 TGTGCCAGCAGCCCTATGGGCAGGAAAGCAGATACGCAGTATTTT CASSPMGRKADTQYF
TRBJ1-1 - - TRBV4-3 TGCGCCAGCAGCCAATACGAGGGGAGGGGCACTGAAGCTTTCTTT CASSQYEGRGTEAFF
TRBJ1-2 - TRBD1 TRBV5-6 TGTGCCAGCAGCCGTCTGAGGGACAGGGGGCGAACGGATTATGGCTACACCTTC CASSRLRDRGRTDYGYTF
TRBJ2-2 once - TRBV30 TGTGCCTGGAGTTCGACGCGGACTTTGGCCACCGGGGAGCTGTTTTTT CAWSSTRTLATGELFF
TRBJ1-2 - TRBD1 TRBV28 TGTGCCAGCAGTTATCCGGGACAGACAGAAGGGGGCTACACCTTC CASSYPGQTEGGYTF
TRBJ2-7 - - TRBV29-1 TGCAGCGTCCTCGCGGAGAGGGGGTACGAGCAGTACTTC CSVLAERGYEQYF
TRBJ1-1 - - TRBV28 TGTGCCAGCAGTTCCGACCCAGTCGGGACTGAAGCTTTCTTT CASSSDPVGTEAFF
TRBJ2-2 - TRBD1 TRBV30 TGTGCCTGGAGAAGGGGGCCGACCACCGGGGAGCTGTTTTTT CAWRRGPTTGELFF
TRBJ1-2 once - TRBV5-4 TGTGCCAGCAGCTTCCTACCCCAGGGCTATGGCTACACCTTC CASSFLPQGYGYTF
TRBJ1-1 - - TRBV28 TGTGCCAGCAGTCCTCTCGGAGACACTGAAGCTTTCTTT CASSPLGDTEAFF
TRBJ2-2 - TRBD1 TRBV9 TGTGCCAGCAGCGTAGAGGGGGCGATCGTCACCGGGGAGCTGTTTTTT CASSVEGAIVTGELFF
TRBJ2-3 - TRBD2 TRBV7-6 TGTGCCAGCAGCTTAGCGGTGGGGGCTAGCGGGAGGGCCCCTACGCAGTATTTT CASSLAVGASGRAPTQYF
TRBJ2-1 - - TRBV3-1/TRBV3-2 TGTGCCAGCAGCCAATTACTAGTTGCCAATGAGCAGTTCTTC CASSQLLVANEQFF
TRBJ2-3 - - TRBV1 TGCACCAGCAGCCAAAGGACTAGCGGGACCACAGATACGCAGTATTTT CTSSQRTSGTTDTQYF